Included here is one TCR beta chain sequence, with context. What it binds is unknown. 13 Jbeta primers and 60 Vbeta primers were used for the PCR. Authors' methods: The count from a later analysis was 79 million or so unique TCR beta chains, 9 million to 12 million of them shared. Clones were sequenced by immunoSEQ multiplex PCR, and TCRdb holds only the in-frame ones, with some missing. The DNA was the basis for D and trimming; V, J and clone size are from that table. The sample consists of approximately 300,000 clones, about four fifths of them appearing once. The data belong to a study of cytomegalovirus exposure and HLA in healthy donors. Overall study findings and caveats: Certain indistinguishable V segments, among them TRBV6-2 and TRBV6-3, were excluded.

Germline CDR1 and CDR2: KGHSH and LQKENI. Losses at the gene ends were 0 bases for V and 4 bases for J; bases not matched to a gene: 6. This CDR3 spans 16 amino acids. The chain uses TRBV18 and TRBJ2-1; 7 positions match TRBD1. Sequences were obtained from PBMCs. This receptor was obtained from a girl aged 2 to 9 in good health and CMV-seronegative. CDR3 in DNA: TGTGCCAGCTCACCACCATCAGGGGGAGCTTACAATGAGCAGTTCTTC. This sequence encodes CASSPPSGGAYNEQFF. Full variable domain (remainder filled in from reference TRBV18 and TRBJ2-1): NAGVMQNPRHLVRRRGQEARLRCSPMKGHSHVYWYRQLPEEGLKFMVYLQKENIIDESGMPKERFSAEFPKEGPSILRIQQVVRGDSAAYFCASSPPSGGAYNEQFFGPGTRLTVL.